The T cell receptor beta chain described here comes from a study of coeliac disease. A note on this clone: Antigen specificity is unknown.

Sequencing was performed with immunoSEQ multiplex PCR; in TCRdb, only in-frame clones are kept and a portion is missing. The table lists 1,500 to 2,000 clones, about two thirds of them singletons. Study-wide findings and caveats: Lamina propria and intraepithelial cell fractions may contain each other's cells. According to the authors, this method cannot detect gliadin-specific T cells in an unbiased way.

CDR1 and CDR2 from the germline V gene are MNHEY and SVGAGI. V gave up 5 bases and J gave up 4 bases, with 9 bases separating them. The CDR3 consists of 13 residues. The source of this sequence is a woman between 45 and 60 years old with celiac disease on a gluten-free diet. Specimen: intraepithelial lymphocytes from the gut. The V gene is TRBV6-5, the J gene TRBJ1-5; TRBD1 might be the D (6 bases). Here the CDR3 reads CASSMGANQPQHF. DNA of the CDR3: TGTGCCAGCAGTATGGGGGCTAATCAGCCCCAGCATTTT.